These 9 T cell receptor beta chains were all obtained from the same sample, sequenced in a study of CD8 T cells in ankylosing spondylitis. TCRdb itself ran the 5' RACE reads through MiXCR, one entry per CDR3 protein. The table shows over 130,000 distinct CDR3 sequences, with around 43% occurring only once. Specimen: synovial fluid, either unsorted or a sorted T cell fraction (not recorded which). These receptors all stem from a male donor with ankylosing spondylitis.

This clonotype was observed a single time. This chain joins TRBV7-6 and TRBJ1-2, with no clear D. Germline V CDR1 and CDR2: SGHVS, FNYEAQ. The CDR3 is made up of 15 amino acids. Between the trimmed V and J ends, which lost 5 bases and 5 bases, there was a span of 18 bases. The CDR3 sequence: CASSPLTDSIYGYTF. In nucleotides, the CDR3 is TGTGCCAGCAGCCCCCTTACGGATTCGATATATGGCTACACCTTC.

In its sample, this clonotype was seen a few times. The chain couples TRBV20-1 to TRBJ2-7; TRBD2 aligns across 11 bases. After removal of 1 base from V and 6 bases from J, the junction contained 20 bases not matched to a gene. The CDR3 contains 19 residues. CDR1 and CDR2 from the germline V gene are DFQATT and SNEGSKA (reference sequence). The CDR3 here is CSARVTPIRTTSGTSEQYF. For the CDR3, the DNA is TGCAGTGCTAGAGTAACCCCTATACGGACGACTAGCGGGACTTCCGAGCAGTACTTC.

This clonotype was seen a single time. In DNA form, the CDR3 reads TGTGCCAGCAGTACCCTCTACCGGGACAGGAACAATGAGCAGTTCTTC. Its translation is CASSTLYRDRNNEQFF. The V call is TRBV6-2 or TRBV6-3, the J call TRBJ2-1, with TRBD1 identical over 8 bases. Germline-derived CDR1 and CDR2 are MNHEY and SVGEGT. The junction had 11 bases not matched to a gene; V was cut back by 5 bases and J by 5 bases. The CDR3 runs to 16 residues.

The chain employs TRBV7-9 and TRBJ2-1; TRBD1 matches at 9 bases. Trimming took 3 bases from V and 7 from J; bases not matched to a gene: 10. The germline gives CDR1 SEHNR, CDR2 FQNEAQ (reference sequence). CDR3 length equals 16 residues. CDR3 loop: CASSFPRDRARNEQFF. The CDR3 DNA follows: TGTGCCAGCAGCTTCCCCCGGGACAGGGCGAGGAATGAGCAGTTCTTC.

This clonotype showed up just a few times. This rearrangement joins TRBV20-1 to TRBJ2-2; D is tentatively TRBD1 or TRBD2 (5 bases each). Germline CDR1 reads DFQATT; CDR2 reads SNEGSKA (reference sequence). Trimming took off 3 bases at V and 2 bases at J, with 7 bases between the two ends. The CDR3 extends over 13 amino acids. As DNA, the CDR3 is TGCAGTGCTAGTGGGGGAAACACCGGGGAGCTGTTTTTT. Amino acid sequence: CSASGGNTGELFF.

This clonotype was observed a handful of times. This chain uses TRBV20-1 with TRBJ1-1; D is unresolved. The CDR3 is 13 amino acids. CDR1 DFQATT and CDR2 SNEGSKA come from the germline V gene (reference sequence). The ends were cut back, 5 bases at V and 7 bases at J, with 17 bases in the middle. The CDR3 bases are TGCAGTGCTTCCGAGGGAGGGCATGTTGAAGCTTTCTTT. Translation gives CSASEGGHVEAFF.

The chain carries TRBV6-1 and TRBJ2-7, with D possibly matching TRBD2 (5 bases). Germline CDR1 reads MNHNS; CDR2 reads SASEGT. The ends were cut back, 8 bases at V and 7 bases at J, with 15 bases in the middle. The CDR3 runs 12 residues. The CDR3 DNA sequence: TGTGCCAGCGGAAGGCTCCGGGGAGAGCAGTACTTC. Translating it yields CASGRLRGEQYF.

The rearrangement uses TRBV12-3 or TRBV12-4 and TRBJ1-5, with TRBD1 matching over 12 bases. The J segment lost 7 bases and the V segment lost 3 bases, leaving 4 bases of the junction unmatched. CDR3 length: 15 amino acids. The DNA of the CDR3 is TGTGCCAGCAGTTTTGGGACAGGGGGCAGACAGCCCCAGCATTTT. It is translated as CASSFGTGGRQPQHF.

J is TRBJ2-7 and V is TRBV12-3 or TRBV12-4; 7 nucleotides agree with TRBD1. Trimming cost V 3 bases and J 5 bases; bases outside gene matches: 4. The length of the CDR3 is 13 residues. CDR3 sequence reads: CASSFYRGDEQYF. In DNA form, the CDR3 reads TGTGCCAGCAGTTTTTACAGGGGAGACGAGCAGTACTTC.